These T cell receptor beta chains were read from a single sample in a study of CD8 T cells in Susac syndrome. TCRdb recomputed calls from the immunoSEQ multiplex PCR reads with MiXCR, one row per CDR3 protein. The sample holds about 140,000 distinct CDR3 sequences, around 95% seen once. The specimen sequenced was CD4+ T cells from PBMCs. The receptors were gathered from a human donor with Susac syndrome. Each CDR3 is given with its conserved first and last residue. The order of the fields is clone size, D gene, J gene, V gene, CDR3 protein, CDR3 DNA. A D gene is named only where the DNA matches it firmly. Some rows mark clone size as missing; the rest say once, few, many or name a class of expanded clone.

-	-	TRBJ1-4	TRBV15	CATSRGGNHGEKLFF	TGTGCCACCAGCAGAGGAGGGAACCACGGGGAAAAACTGTTTTTT
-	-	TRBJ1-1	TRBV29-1	CSVRHSTEAFF	TGCAGCGTAAGACATTCCACTGAAGCTTTCTTT
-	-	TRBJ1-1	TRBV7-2	CASSRPTVNTEAFF	TGTGCCAGCAGCCGACCGACAGTAAACACTGAAGCTTTCTTT
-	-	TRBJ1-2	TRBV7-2	CASSFLTAANYGYTF	TGTGCCAGCAGCTTTTTGACAGCCGCTAACTATGGCTACACCTTC
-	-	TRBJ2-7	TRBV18	CASSPPTARYEQYF	TGTGCCAGCTCACCTCCGACAGCCCGCTACGAGCAGTACTTC
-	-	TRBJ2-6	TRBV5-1	CASTRESGANVLTF	TGCGCCAGCACCAGGGAGTCGGGGGCCAACGTCCTGACTTTC
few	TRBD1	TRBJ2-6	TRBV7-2	CASSARDRGLSGANVLTF	TGTGCCAGCAGCGCCCGGGACAGGGGGCTATCTGGGGCCAACGTCCTGACTTTC
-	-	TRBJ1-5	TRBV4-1	CASSQDPTGSNQPQHF	TGCGCCAGCAGCCAGGACCCGACGGGGAGCAATCAGCCCCAGCATTTT
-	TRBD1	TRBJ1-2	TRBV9	CASSPEGQGSYGYTF	TGTGCCAGCAGCCCAGAGGGACAGGGGAGCTATGGCTACACCTTC
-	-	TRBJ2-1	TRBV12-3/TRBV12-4	CASSFQAGINNEQFF	TGTGCCAGCAGTTTTCAAGCCGGGATAAACAATGAGCAGTTCTTC
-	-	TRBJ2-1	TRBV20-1	CSARRPSSYNEQFF	TGCAGTGCTAGAAGGCCGAGCTCCTACAATGAGCAGTTCTTC
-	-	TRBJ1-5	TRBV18	CASSPKGFINQPQHF	TGTGCCAGCTCACCAAAGGGATTCATTAATCAGCCCCAGCATTTT
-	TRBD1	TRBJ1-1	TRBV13	CASRTGQGIMNTEAFF	TGTGCCAGCAGAACTGGACAGGGGATTATGAACACTGAAGCTTTCTTT
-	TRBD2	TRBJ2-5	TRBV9	CASNAVGGFETQYF	TGTGCCAGCAACGCCGTGGGAGGGTTTGAGACCCAGTACTTC
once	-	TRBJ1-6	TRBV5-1	CASSQDGLNNSPLHF	TGCGCCAGCAGCCAGGACGGCCTTAATAATTCACCCCTCCACTTT
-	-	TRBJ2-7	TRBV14	CASSHGDRRYSYEQYF	TGTGCCAGCAGCCACGGAGACAGGAGATATTCCTACGAGCAGTACTTC
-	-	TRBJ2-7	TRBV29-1	CSGGTQYGEQYF	TGCAGCGGCGGGACACAGTACGGCGAGCAGTACTTC
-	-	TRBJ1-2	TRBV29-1	CSVAQGYGYTF	TGCAGCGTCGCACAGGGCTATGGCTACACCTTC
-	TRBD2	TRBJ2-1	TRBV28	CASSSPILAGEGEQFF	TGTGCCAGCAGTTCCCCCATACTAGCGGGAGAAGGGGAGCAGTTCTTC
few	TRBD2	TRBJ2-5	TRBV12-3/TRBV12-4	CASSPLGGSRETQYF	TGTGCCAGCAGTCCTCTGGGGGGGAGCCGGGAGACCCAGTACTTC
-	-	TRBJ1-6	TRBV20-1	CSARSPNSPLHF	TGCAGTGCTAGATCGCCTAATTCACCCCTCCACTTT
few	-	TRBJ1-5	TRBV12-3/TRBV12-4	CASSQGTQPQHF	TGTGCCAGCAGTCAGGGAACTCAGCCCCAGCATTTT
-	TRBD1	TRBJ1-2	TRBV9	CASSVGQDYGYTF	TGTGCCAGCAGCGTCGGACAGGACTATGGCTACACCTTC
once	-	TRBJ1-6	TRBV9	CASSGGGPNSPLHF	TGTGCCAGCAGCGGGGGAGGTCCTAATTCACCCCTCCACTTT
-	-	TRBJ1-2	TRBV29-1	CSVEIGSYGYTF	TGCAGCGTTGAAATAGGGAGCTATGGCTACACCTTC
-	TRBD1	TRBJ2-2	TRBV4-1	CASSNVAGQGVRAGELFF	TGCGCCAGCAGCAATGTGGCGGGACAGGGGGTTAGAGCGGGAGAGCTGTTTTTT
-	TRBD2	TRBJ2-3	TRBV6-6	CASRNQAGAMDTQYF	TGTGCCAGCAGAAACCAGGCGGGAGCTATGGATACGCAGTATTTT
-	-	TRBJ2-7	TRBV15	CATSREGSLVGEQYF	TGTGCCACCAGCAGAGAGGGCTCTCTGGTGGGCGAGCAGTACTTC
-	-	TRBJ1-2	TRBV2	CASSVNRANYGYTF	TGTGCCAGCAGTGTGAACAGGGCTAACTATGGCTACACCTTC
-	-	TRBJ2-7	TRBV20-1	CSATLDSGEQYF	TGCAGTGCAACCTTAGATTCGGGTGAGCAGTACTTC
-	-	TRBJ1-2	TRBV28	CASRIDSNYTF	TGTGCCAGCAGGATAGACAGCAACTACACCTTC
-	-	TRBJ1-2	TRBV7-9	CASSPRTEYGYTF	TGTGCCAGCAGCCCCCGGACAGAGTATGGCTACACCTTC
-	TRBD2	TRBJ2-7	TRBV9	CASSVGTSLYEQYF	TGTGCCAGCAGCGTAGGGACTAGCTTATACGAGCAGTACTTC
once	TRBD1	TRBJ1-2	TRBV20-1	CSAREVRGQGGYTF	TGCAGTGCTAGAGAAGTTAGGGGACAGGGTGGCTACACCTTC
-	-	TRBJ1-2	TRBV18	CASSPIESYGYTF	TGTGCCAGCTCACCGATAGAGTCGTATGGCTACACCTTC
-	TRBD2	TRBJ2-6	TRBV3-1	CASSPRTSAVQPGANVLTF	TGTGCCAGCAGCCCCCGGACTAGCGCCGTACAACCTGGGGCCAACGTCCTGACTTTC